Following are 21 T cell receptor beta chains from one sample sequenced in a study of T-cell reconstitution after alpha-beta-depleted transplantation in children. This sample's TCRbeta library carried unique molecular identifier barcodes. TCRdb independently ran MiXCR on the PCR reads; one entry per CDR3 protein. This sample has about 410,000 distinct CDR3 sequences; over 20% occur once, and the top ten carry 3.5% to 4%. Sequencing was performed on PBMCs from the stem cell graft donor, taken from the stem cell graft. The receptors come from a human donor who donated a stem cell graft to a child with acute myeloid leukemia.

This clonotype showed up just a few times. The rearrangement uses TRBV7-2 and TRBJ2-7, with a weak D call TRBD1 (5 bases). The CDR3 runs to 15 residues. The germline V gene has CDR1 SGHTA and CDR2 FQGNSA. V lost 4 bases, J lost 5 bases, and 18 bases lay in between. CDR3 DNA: TGTGCCAGCAGCTCCCCCACGACAGCCTTTAACGAGCAGTACTTC. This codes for CASSSPTTAFNEQYF. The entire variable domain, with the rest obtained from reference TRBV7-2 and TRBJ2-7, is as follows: GAGVSQSPSNKVTEKGKDVELRCDPISGHTALYWYRQSLGQGLEFLIYFQGNSAPDKSGLPSDRFSAERTGGSVSTLTIQRTQQEDSAVYLCASSSPTTAFNEQYFGPGTRLTVT.

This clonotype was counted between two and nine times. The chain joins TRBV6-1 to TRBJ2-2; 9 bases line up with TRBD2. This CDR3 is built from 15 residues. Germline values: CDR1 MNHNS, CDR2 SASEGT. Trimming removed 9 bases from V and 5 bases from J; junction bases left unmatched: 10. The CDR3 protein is CASLGSGSGTGELFF. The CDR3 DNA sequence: TGTGCCAGTCTGGGTAGCGGGAGTGGAACCGGGGAGCTGTTTTTT.

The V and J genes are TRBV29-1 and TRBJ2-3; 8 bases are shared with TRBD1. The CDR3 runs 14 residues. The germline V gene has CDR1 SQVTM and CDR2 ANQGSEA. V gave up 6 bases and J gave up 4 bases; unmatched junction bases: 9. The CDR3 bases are TGCAGCGTCGGAGACAGGGGAGGACCAGATACGCAGTATTTT. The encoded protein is CSVGDRGGPDTQYF.

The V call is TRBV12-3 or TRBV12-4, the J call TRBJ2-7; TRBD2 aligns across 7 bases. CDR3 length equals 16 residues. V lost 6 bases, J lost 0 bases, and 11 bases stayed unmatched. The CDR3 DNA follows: TGTGCCAGCAGCCTGGGGGGGTATCACCCCTCCTACGAGCAGTACTTC. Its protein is CASSLGGYHPSYEQYF.

The DNA of the CDR3 is TGCAGTGCTAGAGGCCAGGGGAGCTCCTATAATTCACCCCTCCACTTT. This encodes CSARGQGSSYNSPLHF. The rearrangement joins TRBV20-1 to TRBJ1-6, with TRBD1 as a possible D gene (6 bases). Per germline, CDR1 DFQATT and CDR2 SNEGSKA (reference sequence). V lost 1 base to trimming and J lost 0 bases, with 10 bases between them. CDR3 length: 16 residues.

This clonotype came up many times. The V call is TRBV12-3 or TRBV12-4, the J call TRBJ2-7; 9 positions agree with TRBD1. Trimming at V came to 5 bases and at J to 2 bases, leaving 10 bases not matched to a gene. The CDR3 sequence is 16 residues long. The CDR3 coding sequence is TGTGCCAGCAGTCCAAGACCGGGACAGGGAACCTACGAGCAGTACTTC. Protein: CASSPRPGQGTYEQYF.

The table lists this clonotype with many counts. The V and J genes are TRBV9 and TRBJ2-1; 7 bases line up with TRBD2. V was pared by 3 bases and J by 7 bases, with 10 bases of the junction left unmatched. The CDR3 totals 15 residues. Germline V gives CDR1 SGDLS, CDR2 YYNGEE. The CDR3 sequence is CASSGISGIGNEQFF. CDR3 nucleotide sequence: TGTGCCAGCAGCGGAATCAGCGGGATCGGAAATGAGCAGTTCTTC. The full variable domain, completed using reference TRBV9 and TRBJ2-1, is DSGVTQTPKHLITATGQRVTLRCSPRSGDLSVYWYQQSLDQGLQFLIQYYNGEERAKGNILERFSAQQFPDLHSELNLSSLELGDSALYFCASSGISGIGNEQFFGPGTRLTVL.

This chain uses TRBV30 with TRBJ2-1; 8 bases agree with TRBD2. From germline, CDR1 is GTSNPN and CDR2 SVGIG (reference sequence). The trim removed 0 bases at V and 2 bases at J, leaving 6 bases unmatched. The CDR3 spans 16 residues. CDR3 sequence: CAWSVSGSGAYNEQFF. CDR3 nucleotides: TGTGCCTGGAGTGTCAGCGGGAGTGGTGCCTACAATGAGCAGTTCTTC. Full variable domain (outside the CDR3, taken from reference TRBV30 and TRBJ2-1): SQTIHQWPATLVQPVGSPLSLECTVEGTSNPNLYWYRQAAGRGLQLLFYSVGIGQISSEVPQNLSASRPQDRQFILSSKKLLLSDSGFYLCAWSVSGSGAYNEQFFGPGTRLTVL.

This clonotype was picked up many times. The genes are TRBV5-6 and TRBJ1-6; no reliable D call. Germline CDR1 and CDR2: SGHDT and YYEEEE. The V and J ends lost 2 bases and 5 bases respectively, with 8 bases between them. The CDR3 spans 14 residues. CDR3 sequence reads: CASSFSQHNSPLHF. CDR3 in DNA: TGTGCCAGCAGCTTTTCCCAGCATAATTCACCCCTCCACTTT.

The CDR3 DNA follows: TGCAGTGCTAGAGATTATGCCATCGCTTTGCCGACTGAAGCTTTCTTT. This sequence encodes CSARDYAIALPTEAFF. The chain employs TRBV20-1 and TRBJ1-1, with D uncertain. The V gene's germline CDR1 is DFQATT and CDR2 SNEGSKA (reference sequence). Trimming took off 0 bases at V and 5 bases at J, with 19 bases between the two ends. This CDR3 has 16 residues.

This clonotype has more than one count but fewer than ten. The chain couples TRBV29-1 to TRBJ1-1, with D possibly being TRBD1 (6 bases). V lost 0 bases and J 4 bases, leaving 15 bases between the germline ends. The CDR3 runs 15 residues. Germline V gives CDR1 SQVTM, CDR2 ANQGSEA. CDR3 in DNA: TGCAGCGTTGAAGATCTGGGGGGCAGAGGCACTGAAGCTTTCTTT. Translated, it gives CSVEDLGGRGTEAFF.

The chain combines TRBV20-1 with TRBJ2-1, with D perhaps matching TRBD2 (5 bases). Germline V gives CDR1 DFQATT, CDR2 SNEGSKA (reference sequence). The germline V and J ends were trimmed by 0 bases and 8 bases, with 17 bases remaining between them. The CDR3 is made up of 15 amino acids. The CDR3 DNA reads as TGCAGTGCTAGAGATGCCCGGGAACCGTTGGATGAGCAGTTCTTC. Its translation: CSARDAREPLDEQFF.

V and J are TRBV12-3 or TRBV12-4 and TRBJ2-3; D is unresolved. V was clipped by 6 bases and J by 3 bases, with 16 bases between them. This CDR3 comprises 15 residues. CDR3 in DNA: TGTGCCAGCAGCGTCGGTGGGAAATGGACAGATACGCAGTATTTT. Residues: CASSVGGKWTDTQYF.

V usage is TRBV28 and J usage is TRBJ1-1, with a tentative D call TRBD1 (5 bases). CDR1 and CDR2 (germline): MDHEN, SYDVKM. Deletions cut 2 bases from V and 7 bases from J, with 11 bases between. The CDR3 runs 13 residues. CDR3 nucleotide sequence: TGTGCCAGCAGTTTAGCAGGGCGGCATGAAGCTTTCTTT. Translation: CASSLAGRHEAFF.

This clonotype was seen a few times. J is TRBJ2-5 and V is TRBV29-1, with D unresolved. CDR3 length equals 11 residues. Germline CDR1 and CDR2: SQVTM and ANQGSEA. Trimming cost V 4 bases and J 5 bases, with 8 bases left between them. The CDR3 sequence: CSVVLGETQYF. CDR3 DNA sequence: TGCAGCGTTGTTCTGGGGGAGACCCAGTACTTC.

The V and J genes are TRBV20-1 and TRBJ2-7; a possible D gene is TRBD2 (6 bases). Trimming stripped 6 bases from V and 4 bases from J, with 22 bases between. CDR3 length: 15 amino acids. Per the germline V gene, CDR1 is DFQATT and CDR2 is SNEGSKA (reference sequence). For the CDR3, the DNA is TGCAGTGCCAGTAGTATTAGCGGAATAGATTACGAGCAGTACTTC. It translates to CSASSISGIDYEQYF.

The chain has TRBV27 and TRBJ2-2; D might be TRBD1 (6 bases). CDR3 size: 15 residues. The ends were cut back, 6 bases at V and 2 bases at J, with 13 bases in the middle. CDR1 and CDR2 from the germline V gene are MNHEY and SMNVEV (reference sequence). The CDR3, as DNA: TGTGCCAGCAGAATCGACAGGTTAAACACCGGGGAGCTGTTTTTT. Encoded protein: CASRIDRLNTGELFF.

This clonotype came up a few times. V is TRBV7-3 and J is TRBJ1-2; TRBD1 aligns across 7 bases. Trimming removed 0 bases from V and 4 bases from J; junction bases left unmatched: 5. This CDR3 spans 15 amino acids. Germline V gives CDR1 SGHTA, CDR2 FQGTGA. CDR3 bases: TGTGCCAGCAGCTTAACTCGGGACAGCGTCTATGGCTACACCTTC. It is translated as CASSLTRDSVYGYTF.

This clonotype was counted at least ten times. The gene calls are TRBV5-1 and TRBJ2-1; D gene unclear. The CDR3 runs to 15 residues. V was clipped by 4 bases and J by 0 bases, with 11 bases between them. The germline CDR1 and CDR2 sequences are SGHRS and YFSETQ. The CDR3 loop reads CASSPVDGSYNEQFF. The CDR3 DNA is TGCGCCAGCAGCCCAGTGGACGGCTCCTACAATGAGCAGTTCTTC.

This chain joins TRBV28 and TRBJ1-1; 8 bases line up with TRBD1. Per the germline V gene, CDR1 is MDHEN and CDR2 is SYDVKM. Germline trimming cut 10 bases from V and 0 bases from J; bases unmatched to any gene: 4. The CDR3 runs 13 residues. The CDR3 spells CATQGALNTEAFF. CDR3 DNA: TGTGCCACCCAGGGGGCCCTGAACACTGAAGCTTTCTTT.

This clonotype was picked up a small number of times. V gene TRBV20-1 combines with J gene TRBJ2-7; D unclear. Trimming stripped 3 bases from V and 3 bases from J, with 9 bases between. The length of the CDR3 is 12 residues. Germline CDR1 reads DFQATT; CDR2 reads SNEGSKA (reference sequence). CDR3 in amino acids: CSARVPGYEQYF. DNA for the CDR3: TGCAGTGCTAGGGTACCTGGCTACGAGCAGTACTTC.